This paragraph reports one TCR beta chain. This entry belongs to a study of T-cell reconstitution after alpha-beta-depleted transplantation in children. The CDR3 runs 15 residues. CDR1 is SNHLY and CDR2 is FYNNEI in the germline V gene. V was pared by 3 bases and J by 0 bases, with 9 bases between. The authors prepared the TCRbeta library with unique molecular identifiers. TCRdb processed the PCR reads anew with MiXCR; each CDR3 protein has one entry. The data hold over 300,000 distinct CDR3 sequences, with about 9.4% observed a single time. The source was PBMCs from the stem cell graft donor, collected from the stem cell graft. The chain uses TRBV2 and TRBJ1-5; a weak D match, TRBD1 (5 bases). The clonotype was recovered from a human donor who donated a stem cell graft to a child with acute lymphoblastic leukemia. CDR3 in amino acids: CASSEGGNSNQPQHF. DNA of the CDR3: TGTGCCAGCAGTGAGGGGGGGAATAGCAATCAGCCCCAGCATTTT.